This passage covers 29 T cell receptor beta chains from one sample sequenced in a study of T cells after posttransplantation cyclophosphamide. TCRdb keeps only in-frame clones here, not all; method: immunoSEQ multiplex PCR. The data show more than 60,000 clones, around 95% seen once. The sample comprised PBMCs. Receptor source: a woman aged 25-40 years in good health and a related stem cell transplant donor.

The genes are TRBV9 and TRBJ1-2; tentatively, D is TRBD1 (5 bases). The CDR3 has 15 residues. Trimming took 0 bases from V and 3 from J, leaving 12 bases between them. Germline-derived CDR1 and CDR2 are SGDLS and YYNGEE. The CDR3 is CASSVGQGVHYGYTF. The CDR3 nucleotides read TGTGCCAGCAGCGTAGGGCAGGGTGTTCACTATGGCTACACCTTC.

CDR3 DNA: TGTGCCAGCAGCGTAGAGGCTAGCCCGATAGGGACCCAGTACTTC. Translation gives CASSVEASPIGTQYF. The chain carries TRBV9 and TRBJ2-5; a weak D match, TRBD2 (5 bases). Trimming pared 0 bases from V and 7 bases from J, leaving 16 bases between. Germline CDR1 reads SGDLS; CDR2 reads YYNGEE. The CDR3 totals 15 residues.

This chain connects TRBV6-1 to TRBJ1-1; 7 bases line up with TRBD1. The V segment lost 0 bases and the J segment 5 bases; nucleotides outside the gene matches: 6. Germline values: CDR1 MNHNS, CDR2 SASEGT. The CDR3 is 15 amino acids. CDR3 sequence reads: CASSEAAGGGTEAFF. CDR3 nucleotide sequence: TGTGCCAGCAGTGAAGCGGCAGGGGGAGGAACTGAAGCTTTCTTT.

This chain joins TRBV10-3 and TRBJ1-1; a weak D match, TRBD1 (6 bases). The CDR3 has 13 residues. Trimming stripped 10 bases from V and 0 bases from J, with 12 bases between. Germline lookup yields CDR1 ENHRY and CDR2 SYGVKD. The CDR3 coding sequence is TGTGCCACCCTAGGGGGTATGAACACTGAAGCTTTCTTT. This sequence encodes CATLGGMNTEAFF.

This clone was counted a single time. The V call is TRBV14, the J call TRBJ2-1; 8 bases are a match to TRBD1. Germline loops: CDR1 SGHDN, CDR2 FVKESK. Germline trimming cut 3 bases from V and 10 bases from J; bases unmatched to any gene: 5. The CDR3 is 13 residues long. The CDR3 protein is CASSHQGAEEQFF. The CDR3, as DNA: TGTGCCAGCAGCCACCAGGGGGCGGAGGAGCAGTTCTTC.

The chain couples TRBV5-1 to TRBJ2-5; 10 bases match TRBD1. V gave up 3 bases and J gave up 5 bases; unmatched junction bases: 7. Germline values: CDR1 SGHRS, CDR2 YFSETQ. The CDR3 length is 15 residues. CDR3 amino acids: CASSSGTGVGETQYF. The CDR3 bases are TGCGCCAGCAGCTCAGGGACAGGGGTCGGGGAGACCCAGTACTTC.

V and J are TRBV18 and TRBJ2-3; D is unresolved. Germline CDR1 reads KGHSH; CDR2 reads LQKENI. The CDR3 runs 14 residues. V was cut by 1 base and J by 5 bases, with 10 bases left in between. CDR3 amino acids: CASSPQQREDTQYF. In DNA form, the CDR3 reads TGTGCCAGCTCACCACAACAGCGCGAAGATACGCAGTATTTT.

The rearrangement joins TRBV4-1 to TRBJ1-6, with a possible D match to TRBD1 (6 bases). CDR1 and CDR2 (germline): MGHRA, YSYEKL. Between the trimmed V and J ends, which lost 4 bases and 15 bases, there was a span of 19 bases. The CDR3 is made up of 14 amino acids. The CDR3 protein is CASSPIPKTGNLHF. The DNA for the CDR3 is TGCGCCAGCAGCCCGATTCCGAAGACAGGAAACCTCCACTTT.

The chain carries TRBV27 and TRBJ1-3; 9 bases match TRBD1. V dropped 0 bases and J dropped 7; count of bases not matched to a gene: 7. Germline lookup yields CDR1 MNHEY and CDR2 SMNVEV (reference sequence). There are 16 residues in the CDR3. The CDR3: CASSLSPPDRGNTIYF. CDR3 sequence (DNA): TGTGCCAGCAGTTTATCTCCGCCCGACAGGGGGAACACCATATATTTT.

The chain joins TRBV23-1 to TRBJ1-4, with D possibly matching TRBD1 (6 bases). TRBV23-1 is placed among ORFs of uncertain function. This CDR3 comprises 12 residues. V was clipped by 1 base and J by 14 bases, with 11 bases between them. CDR3 sequence reads: CASSQYGGPLFF. CDR3 coding DNA: TGCGCCAGCAGTCAATACGGGGGGCCGCTGTTTTTT.

This chain links TRBV9 with TRBJ2-5; a weak D match, TRBD2 (6 bases). CDR1 is SGDLS and CDR2 is YYNGEE in the germline V gene. The CDR3 covers 16 residues. With 0 bases removed from V and 1 base from J, the gap between germline ends came to 13 bases. CDR3 protein: CASSVGQGAGQETQYF. The DNA for the CDR3 is TGTGCCAGCAGCGTAGGACAAGGAGCGGGCCAAGAGACCCAGTACTTC.

Of note for this clone: Just one base apart from a much larger clone, this may be a read error. The sample holds other DNA sequences that translate to the same CDR3. The chain is built from TRBV6-1 and TRBJ1-6; TRBD1 is a possible D gene (5 bases). The CDR3 consists of 13 residues. V lost 3 bases, J lost 7 bases, and 7 bases lay in between. Germline values: CDR1 MNHNS, CDR2 SASEGT. The CDR3 loop is CASSDRDNSPLHF. CDR3 bases: TGTGCCAGCAGTGACAGGGACAATTCACCCCTCCACTTT.

The chain couples TRBV28 to TRBJ2-2; 11 bases line up with TRBD1. CDR1 is MDHEN and CDR2 is SYDVKM in the germline V gene. This CDR3 comprises 15 residues. V lost 10 bases to trimming and J lost 5 bases; unmatched junction nucleotides: 9. The CDR3 bases are TGTGCCACCCCGATGGGGACAGGGGGGACCGGGGAGCTGTTTTTT. Amino acid sequence: CATPMGTGGTGELFF.

V is TRBV7-9 and J is TRBJ2-7, with no clear D. Germline assignment: CDR1 SEHNR and CDR2 FQNEAQ (reference sequence). Trimming removed 4 bases from V and 3 bases from J, with 4 bases in between. This CDR3 spans 11 amino acids. The CDR3 bases are TGTGCCAGCAGCTCCTTCTACGAGCAGTACTTC. It encodes CASSSFYEQYF.

V gene TRBV9 combines with J gene TRBJ2-1; 9 positions agree with TRBD1. The CDR3 runs 16 residues. Germline CDR1 and CDR2: SGDLS and YYNGEE. Germline trimming cut 2 bases from V and 3 bases from J; bases unmatched to any gene: 6. The CDR3 loop reads CASSVWTGEYYNEQFF. CDR3 sequence (DNA): TGTGCCAGCAGCGTCTGGACAGGGGAGTACTACAATGAGCAGTTCTTC.

V is TRBV19 and J is TRBJ2-7; the D gene could be TRBD1 or TRBD2 (6 bases each). The CDR3 consists of 14 residues. Germline lookup yields CDR1 LNHDA and CDR2 SQIVND (reference sequence). The V end was cut by 5 bases, the J end by 2 bases, with 13 bases between. CDR3 protein: CASSRGTRPYEQYF. The CDR3 DNA sequence: TGTGCCAGTAGTCGCGGGACAAGACCCTACGAGCAGTACTTC.

This rearrangement joins TRBV19 to TRBJ1-4, with 7 bases lining up with TRBD1. The CDR3 is 14 amino acids. Trimming at V came to 5 bases and at J to 3 bases, leaving 3 bases not matched to a gene. Germline CDR1 LNHDA, CDR2 SQIVND (reference sequence). CDR3 in amino acids: CASSSGTANEKLFF. The CDR3 DNA reads as TGTGCCAGTAGTTCCGGGACAGCTAATGAAAAACTGTTTTTT.

The rearrangement uses TRBV7-2 and TRBJ1-1; the D is unclear. This CDR3 spans 13 amino acids. Germline CDR1 and CDR2: SGHTA and FQGNSA. V was shortened by 4 bases and J by 7 bases, with 13 bases between the two germline ends. The CDR3 protein is CASSSQASFEAFF. In nucleotides, the CDR3 is TGTGCCAGCAGCTCGCAGGCGTCCTTTGAAGCTTTCTTT.

This rearrangement joins TRBV7-2 to TRBJ1-3; tentatively, D is TRBD1 (6 bases). The CDR3 is 15 residues long. The V gene lost 5 bases and the J gene lost 3 bases, with 14 bases spanning the gap. Germline CDR1 reads SGHTA; CDR2 reads FQGNSA. The CDR3 DNA follows: TGTGCCAGCAGCCCCACCACAGGGTATGGAAACACCATATATTTT. This encodes CASSPTTGYGNTIYF.

This clone has a single count. The rearrangement links TRBV2 to TRBJ2-3; 7 bases agree with TRBD1. The CDR3 length is 13 residues. V was clipped by 7 bases and J by 1 base; unmatched bases: 2. Germline V gene data show CDR1 as SNHLY and CDR2 as FYNNEI. This CDR3 is CASNGQGTDTQYF. CDR3 nucleotides: TGTGCCAGCAATGGACAGGGCACAGATACGCAGTATTTT.

This chain joins TRBV11-2 and TRBJ2-3; TRBD1 is a possible D gene (5 bases). V dropped 5 bases and J dropped 7 bases, with 19 bases sitting between them. Germline V gene data show CDR1 as SGHAT and CDR2 as FQNNGV. The length of the CDR3 is 15 residues. The CDR3 DNA is TGTGCCAGCAGCCGTGACAGCGTATTTAGCAATACGCAGTATTTT. Protein product: CASSRDSVFSNTQYF.

The V and J genes are TRBV28 and TRBJ2-1; perhaps TRBD2 as D (5 bases). CDR3 length equals 16 residues. The V and J ends lost 5 bases and 4 bases respectively, with 18 bases between them. Germline values: CDR1 MDHEN, CDR2 SYDVKM. The DNA of the CDR3 is TGTGCCAGCAGTGGGGTCAAGGACTCCTTATACAATGAGCAGTTCTTC. It specifies CASSGVKDSLYNEQFF.

The chain couples TRBV5-1 to TRBJ1-6; D remains unclear. From germline, CDR1 is SGHRS and CDR2 YFSETQ. Trimming cost V 0 bases and J 6 bases, with 4 bases left between them. CDR3 length: 13 residues. Here the CDR3 reads CASSLDGNSPLHF. The CDR3 region has the DNA TGCGCCAGCAGCTTGGACGGTAATTCACCCCTCCACTTT.

V and J are TRBV11-3 and TRBJ1-4; TRBD1 is a possible D gene (6 bases). This CDR3 has 13 residues. V was clipped by 1 base and J by 7 bases, with 7 bases between them. The V gene's germline CDR1 is SGHNT and CDR2 YENEEA. CDR3 coding DNA: TGTGCCAGCAGCTTAGGACAGGCTGAAAAACTGTTTTTT. It translates to CASSLGQAEKLFF.

The chain has TRBV19 and TRBJ2-5, with D possibly matching TRBD2 (6 bases). Germline CDR1 reads LNHDA; CDR2 reads SQIVND (reference sequence). The CDR3 is made up of 14 amino acids. The ends were cut back, 10 bases at V and 0 bases at J, with 15 bases in the middle. The CDR3 sequence is CATRDFPDQETQYF. Here the CDR3 DNA reads TGTGCCACCCGGGACTTCCCGGACCAAGAGACCCAGTACTTC.

The chain uses TRBV5-1 and TRBJ1-1, with TRBD1 matching over 7 bases. The CDR3 has 17 residues. V dropped 0 bases and J dropped 5; count of bases not matched to a gene: 13. CDR1 and CDR2 (germline): SGHRS, YFSETQ. The CDR3 protein is CASSLAVGTVINTEAFF. The CDR3 region has the DNA TGCGCCAGCAGCTTGGCCGTTGGGACAGTGATAAATACTGAAGCTTTCTTT.

The V and J genes are TRBV5-1 and TRBJ2-3, with D possibly being TRBD2 (5 bases). Trimming pared 5 bases from V and 0 bases from J, leaving 13 bases between. Germline V gene sequence: CDR1 SGHRS, CDR2 YFSETQ. The CDR3 has 15 amino acids. CDR3 loop: CASRAQRLSTDTQYF. CDR3 nucleotide sequence: TGCGCCAGCAGGGCCCAGCGGCTAAGCACAGATACGCAGTATTTT. Based on the CDR3 plus reference TRBV5-1 and TRBJ2-3, the full variable domain is KAGVTQTPRYLIKTRGQQVTLSCSPISGHRSVSWYQQTPGQGLQFLFEYFSETQRNKGNFPGRFSGRQFSNSRSEMNVSTLELGDSALYLCASRAQRLSTDTQYFGPGTRLTVL.

The rearrangement links TRBV19 to TRBJ1-1; a possible D gene is TRBD1 (5 bases). The germline gives CDR1 LNHDA, CDR2 SQIVND (reference sequence). V dropped 5 bases and J dropped 3 bases, with 13 bases sitting between them. This CDR3 comprises 14 residues. CDR3 in amino acids: CASSVSGTDTEAFF. CDR3 DNA: TGTGCCAGTAGTGTCTCCGGGACGGACACTGAAGCTTTCTTT.

This clone counts as medium-sized. This chain connects TRBV4-1 to TRBJ2-5, with unresolved D. The CDR3 consists of 15 residues. V was cut by 1 base and J by 2 bases, with 11 bases left in between. The germline V gene encodes CDR1 MGHRA and CDR2 YSYEKL. The CDR3 here is CASSQVELVQETQYF. The CDR3 region has the DNA TGCGCCAGCAGCCAAGTTGAATTGGTTCAAGAGACCCAGTACTTC.